Below, 21 T cell receptor beta chains from the same sample are listed, as sequenced in a study of blood T cell repertoires in COVID-19. The data were produced by immunoSEQ multiplex PCR, yet TCRdb's version contains in-frame clones alone and is incomplete. Among hundreds of thousands of clones listed, approximately 85% were seen once. Source material: peripheral blood. The origin of the receptors is a middle-aged man with active or convalescent COVID-19.

The gene calls are TRBV7-9 and TRBJ2-1; TRBD2 matches at 7 bases. The CDR3 is made up of 16 amino acids. The junction had 10 bases not matched to a gene; V was cut back by 1 base and J by 7 bases. Germline V lookup: CDR1 SEHNR, CDR2 FQNEAQ (reference sequence). The CDR3, as DNA: TGTGCCAGCAGCTTAGGGTCTAGCGGCATCAGGAATGAGCAGTTCTTC. Translating it yields CASSLGSSGIRNEQFF.

This rearrangement joins TRBV7-9 to TRBJ2-7; D gene ambiguous. V shed 5 bases and J shed 1 base, with 9 bases lying between them. CDR3 size: 13 residues. Germline CDR1 reads SEHNR; CDR2 reads FQNEAQ (reference sequence). In DNA, the CDR3 is TGTGCCAGCAGCGCCGAGTCATCCTACGAGCAGTACTTC. Translated: CASSAESSYEQYF.

This clone occurred a few times. The chain employs TRBV29-1 and TRBJ1-1; 8 bases fit TRBD1. The V gene end was trimmed by 4 bases and the J gene end by 11 bases; junction bases not matched to a gene: 9. The CDR3 contains 12 residues. CDR1 and CDR2 (germline): SQVTM, ANQGSEA. The CDR3, as DNA: TGCAGCGTTGGGCAGGGGGCCGGGACGGCTTTCTTT. Translated: CSVGQGAGTAFF.

The chain uses TRBV7-2 and TRBJ2-6; no reliable D call. This CDR3 has 14 amino acids. Germline V gene data show CDR1 as SGHTA and CDR2 as FQGNSA. V was shortened by 3 bases and J by 2 bases, with 5 bases between the two germline ends. The CDR3 DNA reads TGTGCCAGCAGCTTCCCCACTGGGGCCAACGTCCTGACTTTC. Its protein product is CASSFPTGANVLTF.

CDR3 DNA sequence: TGTGCCAGCAGCCAAGATAGAATCGTAAGCAGGAGGGATGGCTACACCTTC. Translated, it gives CASSQDRIVSRRDGYTF. This chain uses TRBV3-1 (or the pseudogene TRBV3-2) with TRBJ1-2, with D unclear. Germline CDR1 and CDR2: LGHDT and YNNKEL (reference sequence). This CDR3 spans 17 amino acids. V was cut by 0 bases and J by 6 bases, with 20 bases left in between.

This CDR3 reads CASNRAGQETQYF. CDR3 DNA sequence: TGTGCCAGCAATCGAGCGGGACAAGAGACCCAGTACTTC. The V gene is TRBV7-9, the J gene TRBJ2-5; TRBD2 aligns across 7 bases. This CDR3 contains 13 residues. V lost 7 bases, J lost 2 bases, and 4 bases stayed unmatched. Per the germline V gene, CDR1 is SEHNR and CDR2 is FQNEAQ (reference sequence).

The rearrangement links TRBV11-2 to TRBJ2-1; D is ambiguous. Trimming pared 0 bases from V and 3 bases from J, leaving 3 bases between. The CDR3 has 13 residues. Germline values: CDR1 SGHAT, CDR2 FQNNGV. DNA for the CDR3: TGTGCCAGCAGCTTAGACTTCTACAATGAGCAGTTCTTC. This translates into CASSLDFYNEQFF. Together with reference TRBV11-2 and TRBJ2-1, the CDR3 gives the full variable domain: EAGVAQSPRYKIIEKRQSVAFWCNPISGHATLYWYQQILGQGPKLLIQFQNNGVVDDSQLPKDRFSAERLKGVDSTLKIQPAKLEDSAVYLCASSLDFYNEQFFGPGTRLTVL.

The gene calls are TRBV5-6 and TRBJ2-7; perhaps TRBD2 as D (6 bases). Trimming cost V 4 bases and J 3 bases, with 14 bases left between them. Germline CDR1 and CDR2: SGHDT and YYEEEE. The CDR3 loop spans 14 amino acids. CDR3 in amino acids: CASSPTGGYYEQYF. The CDR3 DNA reads as TGTGCCAGCAGCCCGACCGGGGGATACTACGAGCAGTACTTC. Using reference TRBV5-6 and TRBJ2-7 for the parts outside the CDR3, the full variable domain is DAGVTQSPTHLIKTRGQQVTLRCSPKSGHDTVSWYQQALGQGPQFIFQYYEEEERQRGNFPDRFSGHQFPNYSSELNVNALLLGDSALYLCASSPTGGYYEQYFGPGTRLTVT.

This rearrangement joins TRBV6-2 or TRBV6-3 to TRBJ2-7; D is ambiguous. Germline V gene data show CDR1 as MNHEY and CDR2 as SVGEGT. The germline V and J ends were trimmed by 5 bases and 1 base, with 12 bases remaining between them. This CDR3 spans 14 amino acids. The CDR3 nucleotides read TGTGCCAGCAGTCGCCGGAGTATGTCCTACGAGCAGTACTTC. Its translation is CASSRRSMSYEQYF.

The V and J genes are TRBV7-2 and TRBJ1-2; D unresolved. V dropped 4 bases and J dropped 4 bases, with 10 bases sitting between them. This CDR3 contains 13 residues. Germline CDR1 is SGHTA and CDR2 is FQGNSA. DNA of the CDR3: TGTGCCAGCAGCTCGTCAGGTAGCTATGGCTACACCTTC. Protein: CASSSSGSYGYTF.

The genes are TRBV6-5 and TRBJ1-4; D might be TRBD1 (6 bases). Per the germline V gene, CDR1 is MNHEY and CDR2 is SVGAGI. Trimming stripped 7 bases from V and 8 bases from J, with 8 bases between. This CDR3 has 11 amino acids. CDR3 bases: TGTGCCAGCAAACAGGGCGAAAAACTGTTTTTT. This sequence encodes CASKQGEKLFF.

This sequence joins TRBV29-1 and TRBJ1-1; a possible D gene is TRBD1 (5 bases). The CDR3 is 12 amino acids. The V gene's germline CDR1 is SQVTM and CDR2 ANQGSEA. Trimming stripped 7 bases from V and 1 base from J, with 10 bases between. The CDR3 is CSAGRGNTEAFF. CDR3 bases: TGCAGCGCTGGAAGGGGGAACACTGAAGCTTTCTTT.

The V and J genes are TRBV7-2 and TRBJ2-5; possible D gene TRBD2, 7 bases. Germline-derived CDR1 and CDR2 are SGHTA and FQGNSA. CDR3 length: 15 residues. V dropped 5 bases and J dropped 5 bases, with 18 bases sitting between them. This chain's CDR3 is CASSPEGGVGETQYF. Written as DNA, the CDR3 is TGTGCCAGCAGCCCCGAAGGGGGGGTAGGTGAGACCCAGTACTTC.

This rearrangement joins TRBV25-1 to TRBJ1-3, with no clear D. Per the germline V gene, CDR1 is MGHDK and CDR2 is SYGVNS. This CDR3 region has 12 residues. V lost 1 base to trimming and J lost 6 bases, with 4 bases between them. The CDR3 loop is CASSEFVNTIYF. DNA for the CDR3: TGTGCCAGCAGTGAATTCGTAAACACCATATATTTT. Full variable domain (rest looked up from reference TRBV25-1 and TRBJ1-3): EADIYQTPRYLVIGTGKKITLECSQTMGHDKMYWYQQDPGMELHLIHYSYGVNSTEKGDLSSESTVSRIRTEHFPLTLESARPSHTSQYLCASSEFVNTIYFGEGSWLTVV.

The rearrangement links TRBV7-8 to TRBJ1-1; the D is unclear. Germline V gene lookup returns CDR1 SGHVS and CDR2 FQNEAQ. V lost 5 bases and J lost 1, with 11 bases in between. There are 14 residues in the CDR3. CDR3 amino acids: CASSEWEWNTEAFF. The DNA for the CDR3 is TGTGCCAGCAGCGAGTGGGAGTGGAACACTGAAGCTTTCTTT.

The gene calls are TRBV6-6 and TRBJ1-4; D is unclear. This CDR3 comprises 13 residues. V lost 4 bases, J lost 8 bases, and 11 bases lay in between. The germline CDR1 and CDR2 sequences are MNHNY and SVGAGI (reference sequence). Here the CDR3 DNA reads TGTGCCAGCAGTTTCGGGATTAGAGAAAAACTGTTTTTT. The encoded protein is CASSFGIREKLFF.

The V and J genes are TRBV28 and TRBJ2-2; 10 bases agree with TRBD1. The ends lost 4 bases at V and 0 bases at J; junction bases unmatched: 2. The germline V gene has CDR1 MDHEN and CDR2 SYDVKM. This CDR3 has 16 amino acids. The CDR3 DNA sequence: TGTGCCAGCAGTTCAGGACAGGGGGCGAACACCGGGGAGCTGTTTTTT. This sequence encodes CASSSGQGANTGELFF. The full variable domain, with the rest looked up from reference TRBV28 and TRBJ2-2, is DVKVTQSSRYLVKRTGEKVFLECVQDMDHENMFWYRQDPGLGLRLIYFSYDVKMKEKGDIPEGYSVSREKKERFSLILESASTNQTSMYLCASSSGQGANTGELFFGEGSRLTVL.

About this clone: This may be a read error: a much more frequent sequence differs by one nucleotide. Different DNA sequences within this sample yield the same CDR3. CDR3 sequence reads: CASSYRTGGGGANVLTF. The CDR3 DNA is TGTGCCAGCAGCTACCGTACAGGGGGGGGTGGGGCCAACGTCCTGACTTTC. The chain is built from TRBV5-6 and TRBJ2-6; perhaps TRBD1 as D (8 bases). The CDR3 has 17 amino acids. Deletions cut 3 bases from V and 3 bases from J, with 16 bases between. CDR1 and CDR2 (germline): SGHDT, YYEEEE.

This clone was detected only a few times. This sequence joins TRBV14 and TRBJ2-2; 9 positions agree with TRBD1. The CDR3 extends over 15 amino acids. V gave up 4 bases and J gave up 4 bases; unmatched junction bases: 4. From germline, CDR1 is SGHDN and CDR2 FVKESK. The CDR3 region has the DNA TGTGCCAGCAGCCCAAGACAGGGGGGCACCGGGGAGCTGTTTTTT. Its protein is CASSPRQGGTGELFF.

The V call is TRBV5-1, the J call TRBJ1-1; 8 bases agree with TRBD1. This CDR3 comprises 13 residues. The germline gives CDR1 SGHRS, CDR2 YFSETQ. V dropped 5 bases and J dropped 1; count of bases not matched to a gene: 1. The CDR3 nucleotides read TGCGCCAGCAGTACAGGGGGGAACACTGAAGCTTTCTTT. This encodes CASSTGGNTEAFF. Drawing the rest from reference TRBV5-1 and TRBJ1-1, the complete variable domain is KAGVTQTPRYLIKTRGQQVTLSCSPISGHRSVSWYQQTPGQGLQFLFEYFSETQRNKGNFPGRFSGRQFSNSRSEMNVSTLELGDSALYLCASSTGGNTEAFFGQGTRLTVV.

The chain combines TRBV29-1 with TRBJ1-2, with a tentative D call TRBD1 (5 bases). CDR1 SQVTM and CDR2 ANQGSEA come from the germline V gene. Trimming left V 4 bases short and J 3 bases short, with 12 bases between. This CDR3 has 13 amino acids. The CDR3, as DNA: TGCAGCGTTGGGGCAGGGTTCGACTATGGCTACACCTTC. It codes for CSVGAGFDYGYTF.